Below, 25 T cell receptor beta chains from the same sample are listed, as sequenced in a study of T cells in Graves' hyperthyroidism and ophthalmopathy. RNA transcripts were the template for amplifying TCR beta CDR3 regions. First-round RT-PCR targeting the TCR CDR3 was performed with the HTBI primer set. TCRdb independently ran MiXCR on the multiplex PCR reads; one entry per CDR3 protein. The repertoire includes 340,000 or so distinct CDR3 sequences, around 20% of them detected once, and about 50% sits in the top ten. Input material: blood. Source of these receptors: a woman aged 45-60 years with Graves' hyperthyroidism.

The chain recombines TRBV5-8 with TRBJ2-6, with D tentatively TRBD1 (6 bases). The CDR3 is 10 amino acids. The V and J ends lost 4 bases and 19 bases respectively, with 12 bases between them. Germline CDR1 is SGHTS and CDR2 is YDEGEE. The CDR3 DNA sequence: TGTGCCAGCAGCGAGGGGACACCAACTTTC. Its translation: CASSEGTPTF.

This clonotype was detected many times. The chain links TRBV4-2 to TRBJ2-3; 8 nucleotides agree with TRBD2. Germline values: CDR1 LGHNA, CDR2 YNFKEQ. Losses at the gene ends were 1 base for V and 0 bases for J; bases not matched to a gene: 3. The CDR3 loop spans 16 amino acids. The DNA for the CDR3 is TGTGCCAGCAGCCAAGTAGCGGGGTATAGCACAGATACGCAGTATTTT. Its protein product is CASSQVAGYSTDTQYF.

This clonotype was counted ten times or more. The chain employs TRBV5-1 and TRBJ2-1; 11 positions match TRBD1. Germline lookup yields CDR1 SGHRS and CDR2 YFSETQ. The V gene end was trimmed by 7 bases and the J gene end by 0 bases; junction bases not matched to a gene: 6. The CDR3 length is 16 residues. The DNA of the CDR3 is TGCGCCAGCTTACCCGGGACAGGGGGCTCCTACAATGAGCAGTTCTTC. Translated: CASLPGTGGSYNEQFF. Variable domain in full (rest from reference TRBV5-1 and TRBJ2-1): KAGVTQTPRYLIKTRGQQVTLSCSPISGHRSVSWYQQTPGQGLQFLFEYFSETQRNKGNFPGRFSGRQFSNSRSEMNVSTLELGDSALYLCASLPGTGGSYNEQFFGPGTRLTVL.

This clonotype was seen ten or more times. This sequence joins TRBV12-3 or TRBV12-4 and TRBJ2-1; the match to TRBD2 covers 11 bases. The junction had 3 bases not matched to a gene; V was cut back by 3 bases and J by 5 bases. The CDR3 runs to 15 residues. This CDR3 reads CASSFYSGRDNEQFF. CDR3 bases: TGTGCCAGCAGTTTCTATAGCGGGAGGGACAATGAGCAGTTCTTC.

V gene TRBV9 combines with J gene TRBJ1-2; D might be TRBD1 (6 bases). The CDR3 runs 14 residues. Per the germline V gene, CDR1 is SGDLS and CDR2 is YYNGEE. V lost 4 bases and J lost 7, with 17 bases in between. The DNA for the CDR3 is TGTGCCAGCAGCCCCCGTAACAGGGCTAGTGGCTACACCTTC. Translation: CASSPRNRASGYTF.

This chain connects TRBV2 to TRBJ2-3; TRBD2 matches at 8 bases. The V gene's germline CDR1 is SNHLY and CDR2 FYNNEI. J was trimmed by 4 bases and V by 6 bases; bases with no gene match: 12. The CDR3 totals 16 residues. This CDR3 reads CASSQVLRGDSDTQYF. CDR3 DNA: TGTGCCAGCAGCCAAGTGTTGCGGGGGGACTCAGATACGCAGTATTTT.

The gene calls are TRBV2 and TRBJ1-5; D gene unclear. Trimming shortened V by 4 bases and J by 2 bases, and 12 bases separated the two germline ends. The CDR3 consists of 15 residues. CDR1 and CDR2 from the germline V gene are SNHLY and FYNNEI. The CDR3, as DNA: TGTGCCAGCAGTGTGAACAGTGAAGGCAATCAGCCCCAGCATTTT. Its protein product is CASSVNSEGNQPQHF.

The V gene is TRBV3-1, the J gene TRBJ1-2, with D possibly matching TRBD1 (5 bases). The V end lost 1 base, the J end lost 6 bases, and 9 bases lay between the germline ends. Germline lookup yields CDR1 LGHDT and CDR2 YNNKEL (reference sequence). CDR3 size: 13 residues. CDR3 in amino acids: CASSQVRVDGYTF. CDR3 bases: TGTGCCAGCAGCCAAGTCAGGGTTGATGGCTACACCTTC. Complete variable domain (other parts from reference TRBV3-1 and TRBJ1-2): DTAVSQTPKYLVTQMGNDKSIKCEQNLGHDTMYWYKQDSKKFLKIMFSYNNKELIINETVPNRFSPKSPDKAHLNLHINSLELGDSAVYFCASSQVRVDGYTFGSGTRLTVV.

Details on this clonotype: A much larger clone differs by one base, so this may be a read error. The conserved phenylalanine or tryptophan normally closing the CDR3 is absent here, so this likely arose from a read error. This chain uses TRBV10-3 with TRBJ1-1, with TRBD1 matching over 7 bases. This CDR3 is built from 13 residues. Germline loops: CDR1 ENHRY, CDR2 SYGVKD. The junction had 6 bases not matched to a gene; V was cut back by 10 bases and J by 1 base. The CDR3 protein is CATTGQKNTEAFS. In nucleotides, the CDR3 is TGTGCCACGACGGGACAGAAGAACACTGAAGCTTTCTCT.

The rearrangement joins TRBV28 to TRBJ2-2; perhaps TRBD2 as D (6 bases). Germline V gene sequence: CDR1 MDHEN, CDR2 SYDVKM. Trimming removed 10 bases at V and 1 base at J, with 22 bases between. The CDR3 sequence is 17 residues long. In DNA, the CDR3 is TGTGCCACCAGAGTTAGGAGGGCGACTTTGAACACCGGGGAGCTGTTTTTT. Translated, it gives CATRVRRATLNTGELFF.

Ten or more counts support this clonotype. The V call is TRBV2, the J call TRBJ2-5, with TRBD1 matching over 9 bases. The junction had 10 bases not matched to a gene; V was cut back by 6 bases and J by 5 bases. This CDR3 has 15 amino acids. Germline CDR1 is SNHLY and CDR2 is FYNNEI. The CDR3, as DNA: TGTGCCAGCAGCACGGACAGGGGACCCTCGGAGACCCAGTACTTC. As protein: CASSTDRGPSETQYF.

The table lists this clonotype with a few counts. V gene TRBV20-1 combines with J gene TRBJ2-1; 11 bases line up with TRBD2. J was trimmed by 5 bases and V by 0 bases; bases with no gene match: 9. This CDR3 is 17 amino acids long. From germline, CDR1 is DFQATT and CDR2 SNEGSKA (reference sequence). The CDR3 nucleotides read TGCAGTGCTAGAGATCGGTGGCCTAGCGGGAGGAACAATGAGCAGTTCTTC. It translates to CSARDRWPSGRNNEQFF.

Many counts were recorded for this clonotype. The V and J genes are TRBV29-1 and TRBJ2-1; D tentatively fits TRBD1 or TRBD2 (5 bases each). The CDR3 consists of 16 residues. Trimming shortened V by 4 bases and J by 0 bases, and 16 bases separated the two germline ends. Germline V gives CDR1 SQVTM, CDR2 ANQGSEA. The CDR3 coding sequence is TGCAGCGTTGGCGGTTATCGGGGCCTCTCCTACAATGAGCAGTTCTTC. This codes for CSVGGYRGLSYNEQFF.

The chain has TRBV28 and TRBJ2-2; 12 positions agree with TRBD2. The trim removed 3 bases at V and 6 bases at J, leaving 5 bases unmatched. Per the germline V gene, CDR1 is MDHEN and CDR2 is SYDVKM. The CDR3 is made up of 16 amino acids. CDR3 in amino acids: CASSFASGGGAGELFF. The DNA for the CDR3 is TGTGCCAGCAGTTTCGCTAGCGGGGGGGGGGCCGGGGAGCTGTTTTTT.

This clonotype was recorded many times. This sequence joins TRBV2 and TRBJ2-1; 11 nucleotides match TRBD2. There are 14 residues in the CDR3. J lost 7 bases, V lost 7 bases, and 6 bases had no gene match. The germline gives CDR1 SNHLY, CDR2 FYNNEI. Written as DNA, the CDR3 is TGTGCCAGCAACATAGCGGGAGGGTTGAATGAGCAGTTCTTC. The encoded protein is CASNIAGGLNEQFF.

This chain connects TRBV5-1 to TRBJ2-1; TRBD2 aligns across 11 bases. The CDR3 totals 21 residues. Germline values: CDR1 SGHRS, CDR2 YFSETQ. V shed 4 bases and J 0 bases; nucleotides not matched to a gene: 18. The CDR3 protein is CASSLNIGLAGSSSSYNEQFF. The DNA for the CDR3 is TGCGCCAGCAGCCTAAATATAGGACTAGCGGGTTCCTCTAGCTCCTACAATGAGCAGTTCTTC.

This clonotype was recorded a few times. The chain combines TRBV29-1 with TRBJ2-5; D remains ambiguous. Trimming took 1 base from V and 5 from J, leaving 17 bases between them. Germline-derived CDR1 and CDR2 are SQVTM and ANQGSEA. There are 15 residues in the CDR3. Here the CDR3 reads CSVEAGRRQLETQYF. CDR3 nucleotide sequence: TGCAGCGTTGAAGCCGGCAGGCGGCAGTTGGAGACCCAGTACTTC.

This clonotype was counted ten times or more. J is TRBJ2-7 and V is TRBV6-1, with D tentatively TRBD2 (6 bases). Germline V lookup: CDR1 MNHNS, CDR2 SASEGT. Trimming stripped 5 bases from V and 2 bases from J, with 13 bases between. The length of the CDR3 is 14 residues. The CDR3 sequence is CASSSGSSAYEQYF. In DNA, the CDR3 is TGTGCCAGCAGTTCCGGATCTAGCGCCTACGAGCAGTACTTC.

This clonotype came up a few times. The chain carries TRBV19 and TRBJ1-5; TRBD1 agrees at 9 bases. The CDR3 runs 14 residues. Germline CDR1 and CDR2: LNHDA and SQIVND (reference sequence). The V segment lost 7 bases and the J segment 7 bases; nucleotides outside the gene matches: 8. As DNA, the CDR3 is TGTGCCAGTATTGGCGGGACAGGGTACCAGCCCCAGCATTTT. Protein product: CASIGGTGYQPQHF.

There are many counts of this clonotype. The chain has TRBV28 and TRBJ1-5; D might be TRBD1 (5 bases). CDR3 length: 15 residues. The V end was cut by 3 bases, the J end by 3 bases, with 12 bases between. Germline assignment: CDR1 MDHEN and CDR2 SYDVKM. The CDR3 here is CASSLEGMDNQPQHF. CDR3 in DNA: TGTGCCAGCAGTTTGGAGGGGATGGACAATCAGCCCCAGCATTTT.

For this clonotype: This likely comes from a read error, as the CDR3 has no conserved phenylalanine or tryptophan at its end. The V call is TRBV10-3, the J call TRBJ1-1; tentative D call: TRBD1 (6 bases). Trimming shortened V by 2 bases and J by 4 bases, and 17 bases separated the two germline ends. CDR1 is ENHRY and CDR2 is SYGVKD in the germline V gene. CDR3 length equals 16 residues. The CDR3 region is CAISEPRGGTGTEAFL. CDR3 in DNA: TGTGCCATCAGTGAGCCGAGGGGGGGTACGGGCACTGAAGCTTTCCTT.

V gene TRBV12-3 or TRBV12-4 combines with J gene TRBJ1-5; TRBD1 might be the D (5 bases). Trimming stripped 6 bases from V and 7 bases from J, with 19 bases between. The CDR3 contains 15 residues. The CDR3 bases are TGTGCCAGCAGATTACCGGGACCCCTGATCCAGCCCCAGCATTTT. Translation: CASRLPGPLIQPQHF.

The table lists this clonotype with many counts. CDR3 nucleotide sequence: TGTGCCAGCAGCGTGGGACAGGACCCCTACAATGAGCAGTTCTTC. This codes for CASSVGQDPYNEQFF. The J gene is TRBJ2-1, the V gene TRBV7-9; 8 bases match TRBD1. With 5 bases clipped from V and 2 bases from J, the junction kept 5 bases outside the gene matches. The CDR3 contains 15 residues. CDR1 SEHNR and CDR2 FQNEAQ come from the germline V gene (reference sequence).

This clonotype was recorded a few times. The CDR3 DNA reads as TGCAGCGTTGTCCCCGACAGGGGCAAAAACATTCAGTACTTC. Protein sequence: CSVVPDRGKNIQYF. The V call is TRBV29-1, the J call TRBJ2-4, with 8 bases lining up with TRBD1. The CDR3 sequence is 14 residues long. The junction had 5 bases not matched to a gene; V was cut back by 4 bases and J by 3 bases. Germline V gene lookup returns CDR1 SQVTM and CDR2 ANQGSEA.

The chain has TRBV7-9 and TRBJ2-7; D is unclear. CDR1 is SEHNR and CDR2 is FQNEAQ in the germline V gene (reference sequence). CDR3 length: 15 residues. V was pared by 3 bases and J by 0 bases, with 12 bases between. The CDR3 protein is CASSFGGTVSYEQYF. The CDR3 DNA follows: TGTGCCAGCAGCTTCGGTGGAACGGTCTCCTACGAGCAGTACTTC.